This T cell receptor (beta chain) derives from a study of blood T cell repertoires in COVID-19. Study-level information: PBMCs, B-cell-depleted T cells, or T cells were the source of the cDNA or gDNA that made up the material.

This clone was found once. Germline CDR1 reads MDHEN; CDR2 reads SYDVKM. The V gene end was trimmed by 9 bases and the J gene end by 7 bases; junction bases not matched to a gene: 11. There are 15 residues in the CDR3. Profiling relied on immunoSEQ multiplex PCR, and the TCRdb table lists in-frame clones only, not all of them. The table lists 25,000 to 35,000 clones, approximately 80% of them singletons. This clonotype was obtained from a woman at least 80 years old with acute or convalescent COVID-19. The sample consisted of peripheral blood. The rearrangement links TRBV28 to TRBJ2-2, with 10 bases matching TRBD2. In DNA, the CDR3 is TGTGCCAGTTTCCCCAGCGGGGGGGCTAACGGGGAGCTGTTTTTT. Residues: CASFPSGGANGELFF. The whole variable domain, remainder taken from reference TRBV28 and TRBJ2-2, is DVKVTQSSRYLVKRTGEKVFLECVQDMDHENMFWYRQDPGLGLRLIYFSYDVKMKEKGDIPEGYSVSREKKERFSLILESASTNQTSMYLCASFPSGGANGELFFGEGSRLTVL.